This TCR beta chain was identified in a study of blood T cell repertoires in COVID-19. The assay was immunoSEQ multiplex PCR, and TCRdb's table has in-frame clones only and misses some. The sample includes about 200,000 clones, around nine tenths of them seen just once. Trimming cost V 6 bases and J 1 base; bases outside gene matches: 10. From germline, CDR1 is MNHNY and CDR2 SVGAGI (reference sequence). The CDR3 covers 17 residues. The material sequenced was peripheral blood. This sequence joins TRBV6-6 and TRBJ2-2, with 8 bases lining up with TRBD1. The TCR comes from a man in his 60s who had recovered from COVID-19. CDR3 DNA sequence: TGTGCCAGCAGCCGACGCTACGGGACAGGGAACACCGGGGAGCTGTTTTTT. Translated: CASSRRYGTGNTGELFF.